A selection of T cell receptor beta chains follows, all from one sample in a study of blood T cell repertoires in COVID-19. The repertoire was sequenced with immunoSEQ multiplex PCR; TCRdb's copy has only in-frame clones and lacks some. The sample carries more than 95,000 clones, approximately 89% recorded once. The sample taken for sequencing was peripheral blood. The receptor set was obtained from a woman older than 75 in a cohort sampled during active COVID-19. CDR3s include the opening cysteine and the closing phenylalanine or tryptophan. The order of the fields is J gene, D gene, clone size, V gene, CDR3 protein, CDR3 DNA. A D gene is named only where the DNA matches it firmly. Some rows mark clone size as missing; the rest say once, few, many or name a class of expanded clone.

TRBJ2-3 | NA | NA | TRBV4-1 | CASSQAGAPTDTQYF | TGCGCCAGCAGCCAAGCAGGGGCCCCCACAGATACGCAGTATTTT
TRBJ1-1 | NA | NA | TRBV7-9 | CASSLVYTETEAFF | TGTGCCAGCAGCTTAGTATATACGGAGACTGAAGCTTTCTTT
TRBJ2-7 | TRBD1 | NA | TRBV19 | CASRFLDRGGHEQYF | TGTGCCAGTAGATTCCTGGACAGGGGCGGCCACGAGCAGTACTTC
TRBJ2-2 | NA | NA | TRBV7-9 | CASSLDSPGELFF | TGTGCCAGCAGCTTAGATAGTCCGGGGGAGCTGTTTTTT
TRBJ2-1 | NA | NA | TRBV5-1 | CASSVLGGSYNEQFF | TGCGCCAGCAGCGTCCTGGGGGGTTCCTACAATGAGCAGTTCTTC
TRBJ1-3 | TRBD1 | NA | TRBV18 | CASSPAGQGAYGNTIYF | TGTGCCAGCTCACCAGCCGGACAGGGGGCATATGGAAACACCATATATTTT
TRBJ2-1 | TRBD2 | NA | TRBV4-1 | CASSSGTSGIYNEQFF | TGCGCCAGCAGCTCAGGGACTAGCGGGATCTACAATGAGCAGTTCTTC
TRBJ1-2 | NA | once | TRBV3-1/TRBV3-2 | CASSQAGVVGYTF | TGTGCCAGCAGCCAAGCGGGGGTAGTTGGCTACACCTTC
TRBJ1-2 | NA | NA | TRBV20-1 | CSGGTGYGYTF | TGCAGTGGGGGAACAGGCTATGGCTACACCTTC
TRBJ2-5 | TRBD1 | NA | TRBV6-5 | CASRRTGQETQYF | TGTGCCAGCCGCAGGACAGGACAAGAGACCCAGTACTTC
TRBJ1-3 | TRBD1 | once | TRBV19 | CASAFGTGASSGNAIYF | TGTGCCAGCGCCTTCGGGACAGGTGCCAGCTCTGGAAACGCCATATATTTT
TRBJ2-7 | NA | few | TRBV25-1 | CASSDIYEQYF | TGTGCCAGCAGTGATATCTACGAGCAGTACTTC
TRBJ1-6 | TRBD1 | NA | TRBV28 | CASSPSDRDHSPLHF | TGTGCCAGCAGCCCATCGGACAGGGACCATTCACCCCTCCACTTT
TRBJ1-5 | TRBD1 | NA | TRBV10-3 | CAISETQGGYQPQHF | TGTGCCATCAGCGAGACTCAGGGGGGTTATCAGCCCCAGCATTTT
TRBJ1-5 | NA | NA | TRBV29-1 | CSVENWRKVYQPQHF | TGCAGCGTTGAAAACTGGAGGAAAGTGTATCAGCCCCAGCATTTT
TRBJ2-3 | TRBD2 | once | TRBV5-4 | CASSLYLAGGLTDTQYF | TGTGCCAGCAGCTTGTATCTAGCGGGAGGACTCACAGATACGCAGTATTTT
TRBJ2-2 | NA | NA | TRBV3-1/TRBV3-2 | CASSQDFVGGPTGELFF | TGTGCCAGCAGCCAAGATTTCGTCGGGGGGCCCACCGGGGAGCTGTTTTTT
TRBJ2-2 | NA | NA | TRBV7-2 | CASSQASGSAGELFF | TGTGCCAGCAGCCAAGCCTCCGGGAGCGCCGGGGAGCTGTTTTTT
TRBJ1-1 | NA | NA | TRBV6-5 | CASRGADYTEAFF | TGTGCCAGCCGGGGGGCCGACTACACTGAAGCTTTCTTT
TRBJ1-4 | TRBD1 | NA | TRBV18 | CASSLGQANEKLFF | TGTGCCAGCTCACTGGGACAGGCTAATGAAAAACTGTTTTTT
TRBJ2-2 | TRBD1 | NA | TRBV6-6 | CASRDDRVDTGELFF | TGTGCCAGCAGGGACGACAGGGTCGACACCGGGGAGCTGTTTTTT
TRBJ1-5 | NA | few | TRBV7-2 | CASSISGLAVQPQHF | TGTGCCAGCAGCATTTCAGGGTTGGCGGTTCAGCCCCAGCATTTT
TRBJ1-1 | TRBD1 | NA | TRBV18 | CASSPGQGAGTEAFF | TGTGCCAGCTCACCCGGACAGGGGGCGGGCACTGAAGCTTTCTTT
TRBJ1-1 | TRBD1 | NA | TRBV11-3 | CASSPSGTGNTEAFF | TGTGCCAGCAGCCCCTCCGGGACAGGGAACACTGAAGCTTTCTTT
TRBJ2-1 | NA | NA | TRBV5-1 | CASSLTGTPSYNEQFF | TGCGCCAGCAGCTTGACCGGGACTCCTTCCTACAATGAGCAGTTCTTC
TRBJ2-1 | TRBD1 | NA | TRBV29-1 | CSVSGTGRGDEQFF | TGCAGCGTCTCCGGGACAGGGAGAGGCGATGAGCAGTTCTTC
TRBJ2-1 | NA | NA | TRBV11-1 | CASSLGGPYEQFF | TGTGCCAGCAGCTTAGGGGGGCCATATGAGCAGTTCTTC
TRBJ1-1 | NA | NA | TRBV30 | CAWRVIRLLEAFF | TGTGCCTGGAGAGTCATAAGACTGCTTGAAGCTTTCTTT
TRBJ2-1 | TRBD2 | NA | TRBV4-1 | CASTPTPGGSYNEQFF | TGCGCCAGCACGCCAACCCCGGGAGGTTCTTACAATGAGCAGTTCTTC
TRBJ2-1 | NA | NA | TRBV3-1/TRBV3-2 | CASSLAYNEQFF | TGTGCCAGCAGCCTTGCGTACAATGAGCAGTTCTTC
TRBJ2-3 | TRBD2 | NA | TRBV5-4 | CASSTRGLGEVTDTQYF | TGTGCCAGCAGCACGCGAGGACTAGGTGAAGTAACAGATACGCAGTATTTT
TRBJ2-5 | NA | NA | TRBV19 | CASSIGQKETQYF | TGTGCCAGTAGTATCGGACAGAAAGAGACCCAGTACTTC
TRBJ2-5 | TRBD2 | NA | TRBV7-9 | CASSIRLAGLETQYF | TGTGCCAGCAGCATTCGACTAGCCGGGCTAGAGACCCAGTACTTC
TRBJ2-5 | TRBD2 | NA | TRBV5-1 | CASSSQLAGVETQYF | TGCGCCAGCAGCTCTCAACTAGCGGGGGTCGAGACCCAGTACTTC
TRBJ1-1 | TRBD1 | NA | TRBV9 | CASSVTGANTEAFF | TGTGCCAGCAGCGTCACAGGGGCAAACACTGAAGCTTTCTTT
TRBJ2-1 | NA | NA | TRBV27 | CASSIGFPWVNEQFF | TGTGCCAGCAGTATCGGGTTCCCGTGGGTCAATGAGCAGTTCTTC
TRBJ2-1 | NA | NA | TRBV9 | CASSVGPTYNEQFF | TGTGCCAGCAGCGTAGGGCCCACCTACAATGAGCAGTTCTTC
TRBJ2-1 | TRBD2 | NA | TRBV7-3 | CASSRSGGDYNEQFF | TGTGCCAGCAGCCGGAGCGGGGGTGACTACAATGAGCAGTTCTTC
TRBJ2-6 | TRBD1 | NA | TRBV6-4 | CASTGQGGSGANVLTF | TGTGCCAGCACCGGACAGGGAGGCTCTGGGGCCAACGTCCTGACTTTC
TRBJ2-7 | NA | NA | TRBV19 | CASSNREGDEQYF | TGTGCCAGTAGTAACAGGGAAGGAGACGAGCAGTACTTC
TRBJ1-2 | TRBD1 | NA | TRBV6-2/TRBV6-3 | CASSYRTGGPYGYTF | TGTGCCAGCAGTTACAGGACAGGGGGGCCGTATGGCTACACCTTC
TRBJ2-1 | NA | NA | TRBV7-9 | CASSQANEQFF | TGTGCCAGCAGCCAGGCCAATGAGCAGTTCTTC
TRBJ2-6 | NA | NA | TRBV5-8 | CASRPDSFSGANVLTF | TGTGCCAGCAGGCCCGACAGTTTCTCTGGGGCCAACGTCCTGACTTTC
TRBJ2-7 | NA | NA | TRBV28 | CASSRGGYEQYF | TGTGCCAGCAGTCGAGGGGGCTACGAGCAGTACTTC
TRBJ1-1 | TRBD1 | NA | TRBV7-9 | CASSLAPSGDRGREAFF | TGTGCCAGCAGCTTAGCGCCATCGGGGGACAGGGGGCGTGAAGCTTTCTTT
TRBJ1-5 | TRBD1 | NA | TRBV19 | CASSPLLQGLNQPQHF | TGTGCCAGTAGTCCCCTTTTACAGGGGCTAAATCAGCCCCAGCATTTT
TRBJ2-1 | TRBD2 | NA | TRBV24-1 | CATSDTGLAGGSYNEQFF | TGTGCCACCAGTGATACCGGACTAGCGGGGGGGAGCTACAATGAGCAGTTCTTC
TRBJ2-7 | TRBD1 | NA | TRBV5-1 | CASSPGTGNYEQYF | TGCGCCAGCAGTCCCGGGACAGGGAACTACGAGCAGTACTTC
TRBJ2-2 | NA | once | TRBV10-1 | CASSEPGRTGELFF | TGCGCCAGCAGTGAGCCAGGCCGCACCGGGGAGCTGTTTTTT
TRBJ2-7 | NA | NA | TRBV6-5 | CASRDPQGPYEQYF | TGTGCCAGCAGAGACCCACAGGGCCCGTACGAGCAGTACTTC
TRBJ1-5 | TRBD1 | NA | TRBV19 | CASSRRQGGQPQHF | TGTGCCAGTAGCCGGAGACAGGGGGGGCAGCCCCAGCATTTT